A selection of T cell receptor beta chains follows, all from one sample in a study of T cells after yellow fever vaccination. TCRdb reanalysed the 5' RACE reads using MiXCR and keeps one entry per CDR3 protein. This sample has hundreds of thousands of distinct CDR3 sequences, with roughly a fifth found just once. This specimen consisted of PBMCs, obtained 15 days after the yellow fever booster vaccination. The receptor set was obtained from a young man who received the YFV17D yellow fever vaccine. CDR3s include the opening cysteine and the closing phenylalanine or tryptophan. Fields, in order: D gene, clone size, J gene, V gene, CDR3 DNA, CDR3 protein. A D gene is named only where the DNA matches it firmly. Part of the rows lack a size; the others show once, few, many or a class for expanded clones.

D gene: NA
clone size: NA
J gene: TRBJ2-5
V gene: TRBV20-1
CDR3 DNA: TGCAGTGCTAGAGATGTAGCGGTTAAAGAGACCCAGTACTTC
CDR3 protein: CSARDVAVKETQYF

D gene: NA
clone size: NA
J gene: TRBJ1-6
V gene: TRBV6-2/TRBV6-3
CDR3 DNA: TGTGCCAGCAGCACAGGCCAGAATTCACCCCTCCACTTT
CDR3 protein: CASSTGQNSPLHF

D gene: TRBD2
clone size: NA
J gene: TRBJ2-5
V gene: TRBV7-2
CDR3 DNA: TGTGCCAGCAGCTCGAAGCGGGAGATCGACTTCCAAGAGACCCAGTACTTC
CDR3 protein: CASSSKREIDFQETQYF

D gene: NA
clone size: NA
J gene: TRBJ2-7
V gene: TRBV20-1
CDR3 DNA: TGCAGTGCCAAGGGAGATTGGTCCTACGAGCAGTACTTC
CDR3 protein: CSAKGDWSYEQYF

D gene: NA
clone size: NA
J gene: TRBJ1-5
V gene: TRBV30
CDR3 DNA: TGTGCCTGGAGTGTACGAGGGAACCAGCCCCAGCATTTT
CDR3 protein: CAWSVRGNQPQHF

D gene: NA
clone size: few
J gene: TRBJ1-1
V gene: TRBV20-1
CDR3 DNA: TGCAGTGCTAGGCTGGTGACGAACACTGAAGCTTTCTTT
CDR3 protein: CSARLVTNTEAFF

D gene: TRBD1
clone size: NA
J gene: TRBJ2-7
V gene: TRBV5-1
CDR3 DNA: TGCGCCAGCAGCAGAGGACAGGGGGTTGAGTACGAGCAGTACTTC
CDR3 protein: CASSRGQGVEYEQYF

D gene: NA
clone size: NA
J gene: TRBJ2-7
V gene: TRBV5-1
CDR3 DNA: TGCGCCAGCAGTAACGTAGACGAGCAGTACTTC
CDR3 protein: CASSNVDEQYF

D gene: NA
clone size: few
J gene: TRBJ2-7
V gene: TRBV11-1
CDR3 DNA: TGTGCCAGCAGCTCGCACGGGGTTCCCTCCTACGAGCAGTACTTC
CDR3 protein: CASSSHGVPSYEQYF

D gene: NA
clone size: NA
J gene: TRBJ2-1
V gene: TRBV7-2
CDR3 DNA: TGTGCCAGCAGCCTACGGGCGTGGTACAATGAGCAGTTCTTC
CDR3 protein: CASSLRAWYNEQFF

D gene: TRBD1
clone size: NA
J gene: TRBJ2-7
V gene: TRBV7-9
CDR3 DNA: TGTGCCAGCAGCTCGACAGGGCTGACTGAGCAGTACTTC
CDR3 protein: CASSSTGLTEQYF

D gene: NA
clone size: NA
J gene: TRBJ2-7
V gene: TRBV24-1
CDR3 DNA: TGTGCCACCAGCGAGGGCGGGATCTACGAGCAGTACTTC
CDR3 protein: CATSEGGIYEQYF

D gene: TRBD1
clone size: few
J gene: TRBJ1-1
V gene: TRBV5-1
CDR3 DNA: TGCGCCAGCAGCTTGGGAGGGGGCGAGTTCCGTGAAGCTTTCTTT
CDR3 protein: CASSLGGGEFREAFF

D gene: NA
clone size: NA
J gene: TRBJ1-2
V gene: TRBV6-1
CDR3 DNA: TGTGCCAGCAGTGCACGGGGGGCGAGTGGCTACACCTTC
CDR3 protein: CASSARGASGYTF

D gene: NA
clone size: once
J gene: TRBJ1-1
V gene: TRBV3-1
CDR3 DNA: TGTGCCAGCAGGGCCGGGCCTGAAGCTTTCTTT
CDR3 protein: CASRAGPEAFF

D gene: NA
clone size: many
J gene: TRBJ1-5
V gene: TRBV5-6
CDR3 DNA: TGTGCCAGCAGCTTGTACCGACAGGCCAGAAATCAGCCCCAGCATTTT
CDR3 protein: CASSLYRQARNQPQHF

D gene: NA
clone size: many
J gene: TRBJ2-1
V gene: TRBV29-1
CDR3 DNA: TGCAGCGTTGGCCAGGGTATCGGCTCAAGGTCCTACAATGAGCAGTTCTTC
CDR3 protein: CSVGQGIGSRSYNEQFF

D gene: TRBD2
clone size: NA
J gene: TRBJ2-3
V gene: TRBV5-1
CDR3 DNA: TGCGCCAGCAGTTCTCAACCGTCTAGCGGGAGGAGGAGGACAGATACGCAGTATTTT
CDR3 protein: CASSSQPSSGRRRTDTQYF

D gene: NA
clone size: few
J gene: TRBJ2-3
V gene: TRBV20-1
CDR3 DNA: TGCAGTGCCAAGCCGGGACCCAGCACAGATACGCAGTATTTT
CDR3 protein: CSAKPGPSTDTQYF

D gene: TRBD2
clone size: few
J gene: TRBJ2-2
V gene: TRBV27
CDR3 DNA: TGTGCCAGCAGAATACGCCTAGCGGTCAGCACCGGGGAGCTGTTTTTT
CDR3 protein: CASRIRLAVSTGELFF

D gene: NA
clone size: few
J gene: TRBJ1-2
V gene: TRBV12-3/TRBV12-4
CDR3 DNA: TGTGCCAGCGGTGATGGGGGGGGGCTTGGCTACACCTTC
CDR3 protein: CASGDGGGLGYTF

D gene: NA
clone size: many
J gene: TRBJ2-7
V gene: TRBV12-3/TRBV12-4
CDR3 DNA: TGTGCCAGCAGTTTAGGACGGGACTACGAGCAGTACTTC
CDR3 protein: CASSLGRDYEQYF

D gene: TRBD1
clone size: few
J gene: TRBJ1-2
V gene: TRBV7-2
CDR3 DNA: TGTGCCAGCAGCTTAGTACAGGGGAGAGGCTACACCTTC
CDR3 protein: CASSLVQGRGYTF

D gene: TRBD1
clone size: NA
J gene: TRBJ2-3
V gene: TRBV10-3
CDR3 DNA: TGTGCCATCAGTGAGTCCCGACAGGGCCCCGCAGATACGCAGTATTTT
CDR3 protein: CAISESRQGPADTQYF

D gene: NA
clone size: NA
J gene: TRBJ2-4
V gene: TRBV20-1
CDR3 DNA: TGCAGTGCTAGAGACAACCCGGCGGGTCAGTACTTC
CDR3 protein: CSARDNPAGQYF

D gene: NA
clone size: few
J gene: TRBJ2-2
V gene: TRBV6-2/TRBV6-3
CDR3 DNA: TGTGCCAGCAGTTATACCGTGGACAAGAACACCGGGGAGCTGTTTTTT
CDR3 protein: CASSYTVDKNTGELFF

D gene: NA
clone size: NA
J gene: TRBJ2-7
V gene: TRBV6-1
CDR3 DNA: TGTGCCAGTTGCGCAGGTACTAGCTACGAGCAGTACTTC
CDR3 protein: CASCAGTSYEQYF

D gene: TRBD1
clone size: few
J gene: TRBJ1-3
V gene: TRBV6-1
CDR3 DNA: TGTGCCAGCCAGACAGGGACTACCCTCTCTGGAAACACCATATATTTT
CDR3 protein: CASQTGTTLSGNTIYF

D gene: NA
clone size: NA
J gene: TRBJ2-7
V gene: TRBV29-1
CDR3 DNA: TGCAGCGTTGATATACAGAGCTCCTACGAGCAGTACTTC
CDR3 protein: CSVDIQSSYEQYF

D gene: TRBD2
clone size: once
J gene: TRBJ2-1
V gene: TRBV4-3
CDR3 DNA: TGCGCCAGCAGCCAAAGCGGAGCGGGATTCGTCGGTGAGCAGTTCTTC
CDR3 protein: CASSQSGAGFVGEQFF

D gene: TRBD2
clone size: few
J gene: TRBJ2-2
V gene: TRBV28
CDR3 DNA: TGTGCCAGCAGTACAGCCGGGACTAGCGGGAGTTTCACCGGGGAGCTGTTTTTT
CDR3 protein: CASSTAGTSGSFTGELFF